This T cell receptor beta chain originates from a study of preoperative IRX-2 immunotherapy in early breast cancer. The CDR3 length is 14 residues. Per the germline V gene, CDR1 is MRHNA and CDR2 is SNTAGT. V lost 5 bases, J lost 8 bases, and 16 bases lay in between. Regarding treatment: preoperative locoregional IRX-2 cytokine immunotherapy. This phase Ib study tested locoregional IRX-2 cytokine immunotherapy given before surgery. Using immunoSEQ multiplex PCR, the repertoire was profiled, and TCRdb retains in-frame clones only, with some absent. The data hold a few hundred clones, with approximately 82% observed a single time.

The TCR originated in a human donor with breast cancer. The J gene is TRBJ2-1, the V gene TRBV6-4; either TRBD1 or TRBD2 may fit D (5 bases each). The sequences come from tumor tissue, collected before IRX-2 immunotherapy. CDR3 DNA sequence: TGTGCCAGCAGTCGGGGCAAGATTACCCATGAGCAGTTCTTC. The encoded protein is CASSRGKITHEQFF.